These 28 T cell receptor beta chains came from one sample sequenced in a study of OX40 agonist ivuxolimab in advanced cancers. Sequenced by immunoSEQ multiplex PCR; TCRdb stores in-frame clones only, minus some. The profile shows fewer than 100,000 clones, approximately 91% of them singletons. Here the sequenced sample was CD4+ or CD8+ T cells sorted from blood, taken in a trial of the OX40 agonist ivuxolimab. The receptor source for this set is an adult with an advanced solid tumor such as melanoma, head and neck, liver or kidney cancer.

The chain is built from TRBV6-1 and TRBJ2-7; 10 nucleotides match TRBD1. The CDR3 has 15 amino acids. V lost 3 bases, J lost 5 bases, and 7 bases stayed unmatched. Germline V gene sequence: CDR1 MNHNS, CDR2 SASEGT. The CDR3 DNA is TGTGCCAGCAGTGAGACCGGGACAGGGGACCACGAGCAGTACTTC. Its protein is CASSETGTGDHEQYF.

The chain couples TRBV7-3 to TRBJ2-1; TRBD2 might be the D (7 bases). The V gene lost 5 bases and the J gene lost 7 bases, with 21 bases spanning the gap. Germline V gene sequence: CDR1 SGHTA, CDR2 FQGTGA. The CDR3 sequence is 16 residues long. The CDR3 sequence: CASSPKGAGRGNEQFF. In DNA form, the CDR3 reads TGTGCCAGCAGCCCAAAAGGTGCGGGGAGGGGGAATGAGCAGTTCTTC. The full variable domain, with the rest looked up from reference TRBV7-3 and TRBJ2-1, is GAGVSQTPSNKVTEKGKYVELRCDPISGHTALYWYRQSLGQGPEFLIYFQGTGAADDSGLPNDRFFAVRPEGSVSTLKIQRTERGDSAVYLCASSPKGAGRGNEQFFGPGTRLTVL.

The V and J genes are TRBV2 and TRBJ2-4; 10 positions match TRBD1. V trimming: 1 base; J trimming: 1 base; junction bases outside the gene matches: 13. Germline lookup yields CDR1 SNHLY and CDR2 FYNNEI. CDR3 length: 20 residues. The CDR3 region is CASSEEGTGVRGGAKNIQYF. In DNA, the CDR3 is TGTGCCAGCAGTGAAGAGGGGACAGGGGTAAGGGGAGGGGCCAAAAACATTCAGTACTTC.

In nucleotides, the CDR3 is TGCGCCAGCAGCGGGGGCGCAGGGTACAATGAGCAGTTCTTC. Its protein is CASSGGAGYNEQFF. The V and J genes are TRBV5-1 and TRBJ2-1, with D maybe TRBD1 (6 bases). V was clipped by 4 bases and J by 4 bases, with 12 bases between them. Germline V gene lookup returns CDR1 SGHRS and CDR2 YFSETQ. The CDR3 has 14 amino acids.

The chain couples TRBV28 to TRBJ2-7; possibly TRBD1 for D (6 bases). Germline CDR1 MDHEN, CDR2 SYDVKM. With 3 bases removed from V and 1 base from J, the gap between germline ends came to 13 bases. The CDR3 has 15 residues. The CDR3 loop is CASSLVGGPSYEQYF. The CDR3, as DNA: TGTGCCAGCAGTTTGGTTGGGGGCCCATCCTACGAGCAGTACTTC.

The gene calls are TRBV6-6 and TRBJ2-7, with D possibly being TRBD1 (6 bases). V shed 4 bases and J shed 12 bases, with 16 bases lying between them. In germline, CDR1 is MNHNY, CDR2 SVGAGI (reference sequence). This CDR3 has 12 amino acids. Here the CDR3 DNA reads TGTGCCAGCAGTTGGCAAAGGGGGAGTCGGTACTTC. Protein: CASSWQRGSRYF.

Points on this clone: The same CDR3 can be traced to other DNA sequences in this sample. The CDR3 loop reads CATSRDRGNYGYTF. As DNA, the CDR3 is TGTGCCACCAGCAGAGACAGGGGGAACTATGGCTACACCTTC. The chain carries TRBV15 and TRBJ1-2; TRBD1 matches 7 bases. The CDR3 length is 14 residues. V was pared by 0 bases and J by 2 bases, with 0 bases of the junction left unmatched. The germline V gene has CDR1 LNHNV and CDR2 YYDKDF (reference sequence).

The CDR3 here is CASSPNSGRDEQYF. In DNA form, the CDR3 reads TGTGCCAGCAGCCCAAATAGCGGGAGAGACGAGCAGTACTTC. V and J are TRBV7-2 and TRBJ2-7; 9 bases align to TRBD2. CDR1 is SGHTA and CDR2 is FQGNSA in the germline V gene. J gave up 5 bases and V 5 bases, and 7 bases lay outside the gene matches. This CDR3 region has 14 residues.

This chain uses TRBV19 with TRBJ2-2, with 10 bases identical to TRBD2. This CDR3 has 15 amino acids. Germline V gene sequence: CDR1 LNHDA, CDR2 SQIVND (reference sequence). The V segment lost 5 bases and the J segment 4 bases; nucleotides outside the gene matches: 4. DNA for the CDR3: TGTGCCAGTAGTCTAGCGGGAGTTCCCACCGGGGAGCTGTTTTTT. Its protein product is CASSLAGVPTGELFF.

The chain carries TRBV4-3 and TRBJ2-1, with 7 bases matching TRBD2. The length of the CDR3 is 17 residues. Trimming cost V 0 bases and J 0 bases; bases outside gene matches: 5. The germline V gene encodes CDR1 LGHNA and CDR2 YSLEER. CDR3 sequence reads: CASSQDGWTSSYNEQFF. The DNA of the CDR3 is TGCGCCAGCAGCCAAGATGGGTGGACTAGCTCCTACAATGAGCAGTTCTTC.

This chain connects TRBV9 to TRBJ2-5; D remains ambiguous. Per the germline V gene, CDR1 is SGDLS and CDR2 is YYNGEE. V lost 4 bases and J 4 bases, leaving 14 bases between the germline ends. The CDR3 is made up of 14 amino acids. CDR3: CASSPGPLGETQYF. In nucleotides, the CDR3 is TGTGCCAGCAGCCCAGGTCCCCTCGGAGAGACCCAGTACTTC.

This clone was recorded once. The genes are TRBV28 and TRBJ2-1, with 14 positions matching TRBD2. V was clipped by 5 bases and J by 2 bases; unmatched bases: 14. Germline CDR1 and CDR2: MDHEN and SYDVKM. CDR3 length: 20 amino acids. This chain's CDR3 is CASSPLTSGRALATYNEQFF. The CDR3 DNA follows: TGTGCCAGCAGTCCCCTGACTAGCGGGAGGGCCCTAGCTACCTACAATGAGCAGTTCTTC.

V and J are TRBV11-1 and TRBJ2-3, with 12 positions matching TRBD2. CDR1 is SGHAT and CDR2 is FQDESV in the germline V gene (reference sequence). The junction had 6 bases not matched to a gene; V was cut back by 6 bases and J by 5 bases. The CDR3 totals 15 residues. DNA of the CDR3: TGTGCCAGCAGTCGACTAGCGGGAGAGGTAGATACGCAGTATTTT. This gives the protein CASSRLAGEVDTQYF.

The rearrangement uses TRBV4-2 and TRBJ2-7, with D unclear. With 0 bases removed from V and 4 bases from J, the gap between germline ends came to 16 bases. Germline CDR1 reads LGHNA; CDR2 reads YNFKEQ. The CDR3 sequence is 16 residues long. The CDR3 is CASSQDHETPFYEQYF. CDR3 nucleotide sequence: TGTGCCAGCAGCCAAGATCACGAGACACCCTTTTACGAGCAGTACTTC.

The chain combines TRBV5-8 with TRBJ2-7; D unclear. The CDR3 is 14 amino acids. Germline CDR1 SGHTS, CDR2 YDEGEE. V dropped 0 bases and J dropped 4 bases, with 11 bases sitting between them. DNA for the CDR3: TGTGCCAGCAGCTTGGCCGTTCAGGTGTACGAGCAGTACTTC. Translation gives CASSLAVQVYEQYF.

The rearrangement links TRBV7-3 to TRBJ2-1, with 9 bases aligning to TRBD1. The CDR3 covers 13 residues. Germline CDR1 and CDR2: SGHTA and FQGTGA. V dropped 5 bases and J dropped 8; count of bases not matched to a gene: 4. DNA for the CDR3: TGTGCCAGCAGCCCGGACAGGGGCCATGAGCAGTTCTTC. Encoded protein: CASSPDRGHEQFF.

J is TRBJ2-7 and V is TRBV12-5; D is unresolved. Trimming cost V 2 bases and J 2 bases, with 19 bases left between them. Germline V lookup: CDR1 LGHNT, CDR2 FRNRAP. The CDR3 consists of 17 residues. CDR3 nucleotides: TGTGCTAGTGGTTTGTATCCCCCCCCCTCCGACGCCTACGAGCAGTACTTC. It translates to CASGLYPPPSDAYEQYF.

The chain has TRBV6-5 and TRBJ2-5; no clear D gene. Germline CDR1 reads MNHEY; CDR2 reads SVGAGI. V lost 0 bases and J lost 7, with 6 bases in between. The CDR3 is 12 residues long. In nucleotides, the CDR3 is TGTGCCAGCAGTTACTCCGGCGGGACCCAGTACTTC. This sequence encodes CASSYSGGTQYF.

The CDR3 sequence is CATSRARTSGSTDTQYF. The CDR3 nucleotides are TGTGCCACCAGCAGAGCCCGGACTAGCGGAAGCACAGATACGCAGTATTTT. This chain uses TRBV15 with TRBJ2-3, with TRBD2 matching 10 bases. The germline V gene encodes CDR1 LNHNV and CDR2 YYDKDF (reference sequence). The CDR3 has 17 residues. Trimming at V came to 1 base and at J to 0 bases, leaving 4 bases not matched to a gene.

This clone was detected only once. The rearrangement joins TRBV7-8 to TRBJ2-2; 7 nucleotides line up with TRBD1. Germline V lookup: CDR1 SGHVS, CDR2 FQNEAQ. The CDR3 contains 17 residues. V gave up 0 bases and J gave up 3 bases; unmatched junction bases: 7. In DNA, the CDR3 is TGTGCCAGCAGCTTAGCCCCGGGACAGCCTTACACCGGGGAGCTGTTTTTT. Protein sequence: CASSLAPGQPYTGELFF.

The chain has TRBV6-5 and TRBJ1-4, with TRBD1 identical over 9 bases. V lost 5 bases and J lost 5; bases outside the gene matches: 6. Germline V gene lookup returns CDR1 MNHEY and CDR2 SVGAGI. CDR3 length: 15 amino acids. The CDR3 sequence: CASSTVTGGNEKLFF. CDR3 sequence (DNA): TGTGCCAGCAGTACGGTCACAGGGGGCAATGAAAAACTGTTTTTT.

This chain joins TRBV5-1 and TRBJ2-1; D is possibly TRBD2 (5 bases). Trimming took off 0 bases at V and 1 base at J, with 8 bases between the two ends. Germline values: CDR1 SGHRS, CDR2 YFSETQ. The CDR3 consists of 15 residues. In DNA, the CDR3 is TGCGCCAGCAGCTTGGCCGGGGTTTCCTACAATGAGCAGTTCTTC. Protein product: CASSLAGVSYNEQFF.

The DNA for the CDR3 is TGTGCCAGTAGTATACTAGCGGGAGGGCCCACCGGGGAGCTGTTTTTT. Its protein product is CASSILAGGPTGELFF. This rearrangement joins TRBV19 to TRBJ2-2, with 12 bases aligning to TRBD2. Germline V gene data show CDR1 as LNHDA and CDR2 as SQIVND (reference sequence). CDR3 length equals 16 residues. The V segment lost 2 bases and the J segment 4 bases; nucleotides outside the gene matches: 2.

This chain connects TRBV6-1 to TRBJ1-2; D perhaps matches TRBD1 (6 bases). The CDR3 runs 13 residues. Germline CDR1 reads MNHNS; CDR2 reads SASEGT. Trimming shortened V by 6 bases and J by 6 bases, and 14 bases separated the two germline ends. CDR3 bases: TGTGCCAGCAGGTTAACAGGGACGGATGGCTACACCTTC. Translated: CASRLTGTDGYTF.

This clone was recorded only once. The gene calls are TRBV7-8 and TRBJ2-7; D uncertain. This CDR3 spans 14 amino acids. Germline CDR1 and CDR2: SGHVS and FQNEAQ. V lost 5 bases and J lost 2, with 13 bases in between. Here the CDR3 reads CASSRDADAYEQYF. The CDR3 DNA sequence: TGTGCCAGCAGCCGTGACGCTGACGCCTACGAGCAGTACTTC.

This clone was seen only once. V gene TRBV2 combines with J gene TRBJ2-4; 7 positions agree with TRBD1. This CDR3 is 16 amino acids long. Germline assignment: CDR1 SNHLY and CDR2 FYNNEI. V dropped 4 bases and J dropped 2; count of bases not matched to a gene: 8. This CDR3 is CASSGPTGYSKNIQYF. Written as DNA, the CDR3 is TGTGCCAGCAGTGGCCCGACAGGGTACTCCAAAAACATTCAGTACTTC.

The chain is built from TRBV9 and TRBJ1-2, with D possibly TRBD1 on 6 matching bases. Germline V CDR1 and CDR2: SGDLS, YYNGEE. The CDR3 is 13 residues long. The V end lost 1 base, the J end lost 8 bases, and 12 bases lay between the germline ends. The CDR3 DNA is TGTGCCAGCAGCGTATTAGGGGGTTGGGGCTACACCTTC. It specifies CASSVLGGWGYTF.

The J gene is TRBJ2-2, the V gene TRBV7-9, with TRBD1 as a possible D gene (7 bases). Trimming shortened V by 0 bases and J by 1 base, and 15 bases separated the two germline ends. Germline-derived CDR1 and CDR2 are SEHNR and FQNEAQ (reference sequence). CDR3 length equals 18 residues. The DNA of the CDR3 is TGTGCCAGCAGCTTAGCCGCAGGGGGGTCCAAGAACACCGGGGAGCTGTTTTTT. It encodes CASSLAAGGSKNTGELFF.